This T cell receptor beta chain originates from a study of T cells after yellow fever vaccination. Study summary: Fractions with few cells were prepared using SMART-Seq v4 Ultra Low Input. Study conclusions and caveats: Primary-vaccination clones mostly resurfaced post-booster (around 95% CD4, approximately 87% CD8).

Germline CDR1 and CDR2: MNHEY and SVGAGI. The CDR3 spans 14 residues. Deletions cut 4 bases from V and 3 bases from J, with 10 bases between. One entry per CDR3 protein results from TCRdb running MiXCR on the 5' RACE reads. The sample carries around 250,000 distinct CDR3 sequences, 6.9% recorded once. This clonotype appeared many times. Its specificity is not known. This receptor was identified in a man aged 30 to 45 who received the YFV17D yellow fever vaccine. The sequences come from CD4+ T cells sorted from PBMCs, collected 15 days after the yellow fever booster vaccination. The V and J genes are TRBV6-5 and TRBJ2-4; tentatively, D is TRBD2 (5 bases). CDR3 protein: CASSSDLGKNIQYF. The CDR3 DNA sequence: TGTGCCAGCAGTTCGGACTTGGGCAAAAACATTCAGTACTTC.